Listed below are T cell receptor beta chains from one sample, sequenced in a study of identical twins. From the 5' RACE reads, TCRdb called clonotypes with MiXCR, one entry per CDR3 protein. The sample has some 710,000 distinct CDR3 sequences; approximately 6.1% are singletons. Sequencing used naive T cells sorted from blood. All receptors derive from a man younger than 30 in good health. Both conserved end residues are trimmed from each CDR3. Size tells how often a clone was seen (once, few, many) or the class of an expanded clone, and some rows leave it out.

j_gene | v_gene | abundance | len | CDR3aa
TRBJ2-3 | TRBV20-1 | many | 9 | SVNGADTQY
TRBJ1-5 | TRBV12-3/TRBV12-4 | many | 13 | ASTLDRERNQPQH
TRBJ1-2 | TRBV21-1 | few | 14 | ASSGWTGDTLYGYT
TRBJ2-1 | TRBV27 | many | 13 | ASSPSDGTYNEQF
TRBJ2-5 | TRBV29-1 | many | 9 | SVVVRETQY
TRBJ2-2 | TRBV5-1 | many | 14 | ASSLASGKNTGELF
TRBJ2-1 | TRBV7-2 | many | 12 | ASSLAREPNEQF
TRBJ2-7 | TRBV7-8 | few | 12 | ASSFGGGPYEQY
TRBJ2-2 | TRBV27 | many | 12 | ARMEISNTGELF
TRBJ2-1 | TRBV5-6 | few | 12 | ASSFGTSTNEQF
TRBJ1-4 | TRBV4-3 | . | 15 | ASSQERGSSTNEKLF
TRBJ1-2 | TRBV29-1 | many | 9 | SATGNYGYT
TRBJ2-1 | TRBV10-1 | many | 11 | ASSESRSSKQF
TRBJ2-2 | TRBV6-1 | . | 12 | ASISGSVTGELF
TRBJ2-1 | TRBV2 | few | 15 | ASSGVAGDIDWNEQF
TRBJ2-3 | TRBV29-1 | many | 9 | SVSGGPTQY
TRBJ2-1 | TRBV12-3/TRBV12-4 | many | 13 | ASSLSSGDYNEQF
TRBJ2-1 | TRBV10-3 | many | 11 | AISEGSGVEQF
TRBJ2-3 | TRBV6-5 | few | 14 | ASSYAFSGRADTQY